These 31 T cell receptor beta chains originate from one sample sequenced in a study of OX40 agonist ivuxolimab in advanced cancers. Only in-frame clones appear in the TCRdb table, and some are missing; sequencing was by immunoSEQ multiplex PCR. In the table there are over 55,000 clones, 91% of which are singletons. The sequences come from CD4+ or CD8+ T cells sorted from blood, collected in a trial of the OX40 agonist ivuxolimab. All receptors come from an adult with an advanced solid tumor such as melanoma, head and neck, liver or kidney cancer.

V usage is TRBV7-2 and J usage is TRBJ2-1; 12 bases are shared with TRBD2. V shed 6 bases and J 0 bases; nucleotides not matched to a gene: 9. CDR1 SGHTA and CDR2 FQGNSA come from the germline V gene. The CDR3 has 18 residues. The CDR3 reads CASSFTSGGSNSYNEQFF. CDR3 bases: TGTGCCAGCAGTTTTACTAGCGGGGGGTCTAACTCCTACAATGAGCAGTTCTTC. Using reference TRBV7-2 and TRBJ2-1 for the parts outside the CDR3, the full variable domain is GAGVSQSPSNKVTEKGKDVELRCDPISGHTALYWYRQSLGQGLEFLIYFQGNSAPDKSGLPSDRFSAERTGGSVSTLTIQRTQQEDSAVYLCASSFTSGGSNSYNEQFFGPGTRLTVL.

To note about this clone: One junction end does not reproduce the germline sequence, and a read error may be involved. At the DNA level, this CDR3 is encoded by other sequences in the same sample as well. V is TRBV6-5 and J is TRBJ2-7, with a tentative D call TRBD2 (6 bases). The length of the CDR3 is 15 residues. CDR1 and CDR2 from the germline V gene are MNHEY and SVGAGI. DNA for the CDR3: TGCGCCAGCAGTTCTAAGGAGGGAGAGACCTACGAGCAGTACTTC. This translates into CASSSKEGETYEQYF.

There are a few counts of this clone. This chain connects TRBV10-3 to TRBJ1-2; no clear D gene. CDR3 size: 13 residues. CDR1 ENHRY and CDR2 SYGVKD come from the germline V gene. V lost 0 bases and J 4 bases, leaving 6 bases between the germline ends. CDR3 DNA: TGTGCCATCAGTGAGTCCAGTCTCTATGGCTACACCTTC. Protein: CAISESSLYGYTF.

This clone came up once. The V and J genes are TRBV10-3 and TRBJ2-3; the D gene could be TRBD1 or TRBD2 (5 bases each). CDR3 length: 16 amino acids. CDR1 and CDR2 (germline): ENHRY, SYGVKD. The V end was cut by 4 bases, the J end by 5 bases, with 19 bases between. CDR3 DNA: TGTGCCATCAGTGGAGGGAATTTGGGGCCGGAAGATACGCAGTATTTT. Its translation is CAISGGNLGPEDTQYF.

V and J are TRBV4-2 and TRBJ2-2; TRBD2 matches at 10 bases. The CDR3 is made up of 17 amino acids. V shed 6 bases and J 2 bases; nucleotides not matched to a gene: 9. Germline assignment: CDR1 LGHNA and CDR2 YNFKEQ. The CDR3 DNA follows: TGTGCCAGCAGGCCTTCGAGCGGGAGGGCCAACACCGGGGAGCTGTTTTTT. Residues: CASRPSSGRANTGELFF.

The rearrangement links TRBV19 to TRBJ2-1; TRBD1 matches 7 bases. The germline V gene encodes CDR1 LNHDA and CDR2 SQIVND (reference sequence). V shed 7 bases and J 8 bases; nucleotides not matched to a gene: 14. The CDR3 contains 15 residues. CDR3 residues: CASTSPRQGVDEQFF. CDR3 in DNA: TGTGCCAGTACCTCCCCGAGACAGGGTGTAGATGAGCAGTTCTTC.

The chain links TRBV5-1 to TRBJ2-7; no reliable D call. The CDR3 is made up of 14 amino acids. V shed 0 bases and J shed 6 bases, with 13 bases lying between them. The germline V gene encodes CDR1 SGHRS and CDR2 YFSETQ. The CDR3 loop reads CASSLGVEGTEQYF. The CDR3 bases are TGCGCCAGCAGCTTGGGGGTCGAAGGTACCGAGCAGTACTTC.

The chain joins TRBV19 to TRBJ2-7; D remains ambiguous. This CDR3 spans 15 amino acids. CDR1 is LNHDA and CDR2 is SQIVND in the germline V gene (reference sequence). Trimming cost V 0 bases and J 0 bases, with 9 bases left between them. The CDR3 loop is CASSIEGGVSYEQYF. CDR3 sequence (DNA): TGTGCCAGTAGTATAGAGGGCGGAGTCTCCTACGAGCAGTACTTC. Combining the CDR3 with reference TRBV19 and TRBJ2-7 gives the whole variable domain DGGITQSPKYLFRKEGQNVTLSCEQNLNHDAMYWYRQDPGQGLRLIYYSQIVNDFQKGDIAEGYSVSREKKESFPLTVTSAQKNPTAFYLCASSIEGGVSYEQYFGPGTRLTVT.

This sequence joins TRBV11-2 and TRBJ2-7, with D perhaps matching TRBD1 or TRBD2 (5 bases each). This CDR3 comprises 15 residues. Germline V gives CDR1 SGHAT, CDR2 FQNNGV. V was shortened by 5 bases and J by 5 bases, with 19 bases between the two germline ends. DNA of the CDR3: TGTGCCAGCAGCCCCCCTAGAAGGGACCCCGACGAGCAGTACTTC. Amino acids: CASSPPRRDPDEQYF.

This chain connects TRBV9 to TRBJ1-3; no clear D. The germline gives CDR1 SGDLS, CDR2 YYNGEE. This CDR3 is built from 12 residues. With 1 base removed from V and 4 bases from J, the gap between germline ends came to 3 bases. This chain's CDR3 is CASSVSGNTIYF. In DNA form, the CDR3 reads TGTGCCAGCAGCGTATCCGGAAACACCATATATTTT.

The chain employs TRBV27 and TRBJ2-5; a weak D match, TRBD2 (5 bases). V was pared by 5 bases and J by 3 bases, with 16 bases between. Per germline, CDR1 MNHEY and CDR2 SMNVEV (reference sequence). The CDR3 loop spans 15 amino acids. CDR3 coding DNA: TGTGCCAGCAGTCCCCCGTTTGCGACTAAAGAGACCCAGTACTTC. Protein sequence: CASSPPFATKETQYF.

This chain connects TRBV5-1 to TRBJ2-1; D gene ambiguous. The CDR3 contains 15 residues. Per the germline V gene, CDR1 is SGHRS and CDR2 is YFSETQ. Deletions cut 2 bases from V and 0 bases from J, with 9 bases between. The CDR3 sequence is CASSFRSGSYNEQFF. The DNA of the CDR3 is TGCGCCAGCAGCTTTAGGAGTGGCTCCTACAATGAGCAGTTCTTC. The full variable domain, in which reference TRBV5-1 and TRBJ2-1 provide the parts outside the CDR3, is KAGVTQTPRYLIKTRGQQVTLSCSPISGHRSVSWYQQTPGQGLQFLFEYFSETQRNKGNFPGRFSGRQFSNSRSEMNVSTLELGDSALYLCASSFRSGSYNEQFFGPGTRLTVL.

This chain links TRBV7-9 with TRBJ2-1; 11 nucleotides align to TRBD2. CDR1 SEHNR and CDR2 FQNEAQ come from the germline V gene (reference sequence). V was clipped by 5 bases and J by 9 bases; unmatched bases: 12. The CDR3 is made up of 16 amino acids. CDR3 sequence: CASSSLPSGRRGEQFF. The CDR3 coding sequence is TGTGCCAGCAGCAGCCTTCCTAGCGGGAGGAGGGGTGAGCAGTTCTTC.

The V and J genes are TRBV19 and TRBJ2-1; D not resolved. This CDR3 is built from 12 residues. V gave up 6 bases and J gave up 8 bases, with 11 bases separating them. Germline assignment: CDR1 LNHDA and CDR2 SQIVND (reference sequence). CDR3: CASSPMGHEQFF. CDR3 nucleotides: TGTGCCAGTAGCCCGATGGGCCATGAGCAGTTCTTC.

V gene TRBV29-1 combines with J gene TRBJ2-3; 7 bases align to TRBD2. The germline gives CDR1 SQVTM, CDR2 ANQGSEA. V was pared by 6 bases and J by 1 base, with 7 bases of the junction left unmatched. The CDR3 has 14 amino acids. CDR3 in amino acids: CSVLRGEGTDTQYF. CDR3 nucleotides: TGCAGCGTCCTCCGGGGGGAAGGCACAGATACGCAGTATTTT.

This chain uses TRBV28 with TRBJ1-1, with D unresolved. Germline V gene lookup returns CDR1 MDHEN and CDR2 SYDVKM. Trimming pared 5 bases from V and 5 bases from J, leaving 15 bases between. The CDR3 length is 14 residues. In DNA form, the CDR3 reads TGTGCCAGCAGTGGAGCGGGGATCATGACTGAAGCTTTCTTT. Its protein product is CASSGAGIMTEAFF.

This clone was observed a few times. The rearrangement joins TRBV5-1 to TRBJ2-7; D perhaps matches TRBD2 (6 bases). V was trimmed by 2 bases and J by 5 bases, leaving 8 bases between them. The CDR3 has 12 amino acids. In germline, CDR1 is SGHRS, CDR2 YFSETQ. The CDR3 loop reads CASSFGGNEQYF. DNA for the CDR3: TGCGCCAGCAGCTTTGGGGGGAACGAGCAGTACTTC.

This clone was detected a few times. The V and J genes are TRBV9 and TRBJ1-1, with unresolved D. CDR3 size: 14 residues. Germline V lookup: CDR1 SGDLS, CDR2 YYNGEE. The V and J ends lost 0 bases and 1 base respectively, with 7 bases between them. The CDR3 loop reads CASSVALGNTEAFF. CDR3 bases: TGTGCCAGCAGCGTAGCTTTGGGGAACACTGAAGCTTTCTTT.

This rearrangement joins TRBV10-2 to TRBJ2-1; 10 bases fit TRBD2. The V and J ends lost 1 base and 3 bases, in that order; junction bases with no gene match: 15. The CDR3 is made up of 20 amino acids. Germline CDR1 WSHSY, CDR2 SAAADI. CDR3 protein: CASSEFPRGEREGFYNEQFF. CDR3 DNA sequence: TGCGCCAGCAGTGAGTTTCCCCGGGGGGAGCGGGAGGGGTTCTACAATGAGCAGTTCTTC.

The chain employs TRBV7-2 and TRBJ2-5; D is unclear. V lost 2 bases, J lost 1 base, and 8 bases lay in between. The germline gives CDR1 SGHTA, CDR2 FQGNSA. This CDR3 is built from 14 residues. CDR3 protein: CASSLLTGQETQYF. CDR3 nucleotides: TGTGCCAGCAGCTTACTGACTGGCCAAGAGACCCAGTACTTC.

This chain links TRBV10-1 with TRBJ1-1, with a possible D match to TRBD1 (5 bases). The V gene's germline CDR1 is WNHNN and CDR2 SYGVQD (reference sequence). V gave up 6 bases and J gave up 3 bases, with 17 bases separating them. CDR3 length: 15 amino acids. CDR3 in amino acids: CASSPMRGVHTEAFF. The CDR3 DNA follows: TGCGCCAGCAGCCCAATGAGGGGAGTTCACACTGAAGCTTTCTTT.

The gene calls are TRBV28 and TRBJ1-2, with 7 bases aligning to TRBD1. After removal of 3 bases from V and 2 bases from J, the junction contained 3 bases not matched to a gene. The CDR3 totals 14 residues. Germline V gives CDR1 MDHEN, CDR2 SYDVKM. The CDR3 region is CASSLVQGNYGYTF. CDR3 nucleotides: TGTGCCAGCAGTTTGGTACAGGGGAACTATGGCTACACCTTC.

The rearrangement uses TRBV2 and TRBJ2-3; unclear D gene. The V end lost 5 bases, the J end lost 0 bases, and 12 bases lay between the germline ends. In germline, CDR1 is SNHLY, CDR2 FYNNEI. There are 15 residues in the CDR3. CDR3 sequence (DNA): TGTGCCAGCAGTAACAGCCTTTCTAGCACAGATACGCAGTATTTT. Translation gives CASSNSLSSTDTQYF.

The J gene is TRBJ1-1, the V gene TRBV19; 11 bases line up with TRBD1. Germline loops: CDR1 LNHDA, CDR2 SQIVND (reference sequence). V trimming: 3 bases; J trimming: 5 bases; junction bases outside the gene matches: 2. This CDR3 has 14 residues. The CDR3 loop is CASSIGTGGTEAFF. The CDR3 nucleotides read TGTGCCAGTAGTATTGGGACAGGGGGAACTGAAGCTTTCTTT. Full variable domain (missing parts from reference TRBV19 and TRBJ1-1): DGGITQSPKYLFRKEGQNVTLSCEQNLNHDAMYWYRQDPGQGLRLIYYSQIVNDFQKGDIAEGYSVSREKKESFPLTVTSAQKNPTAFYLCASSIGTGGTEAFFGQGTRLTVV.

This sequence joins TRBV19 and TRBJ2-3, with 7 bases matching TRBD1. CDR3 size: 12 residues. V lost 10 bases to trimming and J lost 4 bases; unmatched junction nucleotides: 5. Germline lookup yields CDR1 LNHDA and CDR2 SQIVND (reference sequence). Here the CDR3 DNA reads TGTGCCACCAGACAGGGCGCAGATACGCAGTATTTT. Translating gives CATRQGADTQYF.

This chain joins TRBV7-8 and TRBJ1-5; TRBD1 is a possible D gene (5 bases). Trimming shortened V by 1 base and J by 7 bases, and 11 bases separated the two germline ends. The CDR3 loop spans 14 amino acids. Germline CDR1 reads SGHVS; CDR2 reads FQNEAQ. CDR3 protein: CASSLGGRGQPQHF. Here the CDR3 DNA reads TGTGCCAGCAGCTTAGGAGGTAGGGGCCAGCCCCAGCATTTT. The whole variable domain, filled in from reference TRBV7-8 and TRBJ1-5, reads GAGVSQSPRYKVAKRGQDVALRCDPISGHVSLFWYQQALGQGPEFLTYFQNEAQLDKSGLPSDRFFAERPEGSVSTLKIQRTQQEDSAVYLCASSLGGRGQPQHFGDGTRLSIL.

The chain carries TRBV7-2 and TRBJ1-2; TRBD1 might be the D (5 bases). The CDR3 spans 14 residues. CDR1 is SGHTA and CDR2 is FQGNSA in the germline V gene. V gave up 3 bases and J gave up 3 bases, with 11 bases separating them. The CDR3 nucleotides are TGTGCCAGCAGCTTTCGAGGGGATTACTATGGCTACACCTTC. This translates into CASSFRGDYYGYTF.

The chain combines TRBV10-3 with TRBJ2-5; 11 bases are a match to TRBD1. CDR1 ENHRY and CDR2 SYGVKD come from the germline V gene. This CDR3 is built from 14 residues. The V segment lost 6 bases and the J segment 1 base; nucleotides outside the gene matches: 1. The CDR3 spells CAIRGQGVQETQYF. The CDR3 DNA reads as TGTGCCATCAGGGGACAGGGGGTCCAAGAGACCCAGTACTTC.

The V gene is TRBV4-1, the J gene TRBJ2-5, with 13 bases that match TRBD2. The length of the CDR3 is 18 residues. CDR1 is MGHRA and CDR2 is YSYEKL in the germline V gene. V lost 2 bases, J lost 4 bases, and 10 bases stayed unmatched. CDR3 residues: CASSQLSGGLAGRETQYF. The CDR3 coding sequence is TGCGCCAGCAGCCAACTTAGTGGGGGACTAGCGGGACGAGAGACCCAGTACTTC.

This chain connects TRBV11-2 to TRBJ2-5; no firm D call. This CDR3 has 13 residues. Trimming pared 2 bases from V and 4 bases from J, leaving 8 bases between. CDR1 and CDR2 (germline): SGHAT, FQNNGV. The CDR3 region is CASSLRVRETQYF. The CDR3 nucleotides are TGTGCCAGCAGCTTAAGGGTGCGAGAGACCCAGTACTTC.

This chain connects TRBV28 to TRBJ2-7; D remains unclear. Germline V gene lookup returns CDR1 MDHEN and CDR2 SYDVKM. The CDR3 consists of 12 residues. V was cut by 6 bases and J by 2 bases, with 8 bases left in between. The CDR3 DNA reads TGTGCCAGCAGACTCTCCACCTACGAGCAGTACTTC. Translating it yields CASRLSTYEQYF.